Following are 10 T cell receptor beta chains from one sample sequenced in a study of radiotherapy plus CTLA-4 blockade in lung cancer. The assay was immunoSEQ multiplex PCR, and TCRdb's table has in-frame clones only and misses some. The sample includes around 120,000 clones, 78% of them seen just once. The material was peripheral blood, obtained from a patient treated with radiotherapy plus ipilimumab. These receptors originate from a human donor with non-small cell lung cancer who had a partial response to radiotherapy plus ipilimumab.

The CDR3, as DNA: TGTGCCAGCAGCTTACCGCGGGGGGAGCAGTTCTTC. Amino acids: CASSLPRGEQFF. This chain uses TRBV7-2 with TRBJ2-1, with TRBD2 matching over 7 bases. V lost 2 bases to trimming and J lost 10 bases; unmatched junction nucleotides: 2. CDR3 length: 12 residues. Per the germline V gene, CDR1 is SGHTA and CDR2 is FQGNSA.

This clone was picked up a small number of times. The chain carries TRBV5-1 and TRBJ2-3; D call uncertain. CDR1 and CDR2 from the germline V gene are SGHRS and YFSETQ. V lost 1 base, J lost 6 bases, and 3 bases lay in between. The CDR3 spans 11 residues. CDR3 loop: CASSLSDTQYF. In nucleotides, the CDR3 is TGCGCCAGCAGCTTGTCTGATACGCAGTATTTT.

The chain couples TRBV19 to TRBJ2-2; the match to TRBD2 covers 7 bases. V lost 7 bases to trimming and J lost 2 bases; unmatched junction nucleotides: 4. Germline loops: CDR1 LNHDA, CDR2 SQIVND (reference sequence). There are 14 residues in the CDR3. This CDR3 is CASTGTTNTGELFF. The CDR3 DNA follows: TGTGCCAGTACCGGGACTACCAACACCGGGGAGCTGTTTTTT.

V is TRBV30 and J is TRBJ1-1; TRBD1 might be the D (5 bases). Germline V lookup: CDR1 GTSNPN, CDR2 SVGIG (reference sequence). Trimming left V 0 bases short and J 6 bases short, with 14 bases between. This CDR3 contains 14 residues. CDR3 sequence reads: CAWSVTGGRAEAFF. The CDR3 DNA sequence: TGTGCCTGGAGTGTTACGGGGGGGAGGGCTGAAGCTTTCTTT.

V usage is TRBV5-5 and J usage is TRBJ2-1; TRBD2 agrees at 9 bases. The CDR3 has 16 residues. Looked up from germline, CDR1 is SGHKS and CDR2 is YYEKEE (reference sequence). Germline trimming cut 0 bases from V and 4 bases from J; bases unmatched to any gene: 5. The CDR3 spells CASSLGLAETYNEQFF. CDR3 bases: TGTGCCAGCAGCTTGGGACTAGCGGAGACTTACAATGAGCAGTTCTTC. Full variable domain (remainder filled in from reference TRBV5-5 and TRBJ2-1): DAGVTQSPTHLIKTRGQQVTLRCSPISGHKSVSWYQQVLGQGPQFIFQYYEKEERGRGNFPDRFSARQFPNYSSELNVNALLLGDSALYLCASSLGLAETYNEQFFGPGTRLTVL.

Turning to this clone: Because it lacks the conserved phenylalanine or tryptophan at the end, this CDR3 is likely a read error. The DNA is left out, because the CDR3 cannot be placed on it with certainty; the CDR3 is given as TCRdb lists it. V usage is TRBV6-1 and J usage is TRBJ2-7; whether TRBD2, the table's D call, matches the DNA was not checked. The CDR3 contains 11 residues when both ends are counted. The V gene's germline CDR1 is MNHNS and CDR2 SASEGT. The CDR3 loop reads CASRQTSGPSG.

The CDR3 reads CASSTTSQEEQFF. The DNA of the CDR3 is TGTGCCAGCTCCACCACCAGTCAGGAAGAGCAGTTCTTC. The chain joins TRBV18 to TRBJ2-1, with no clear D. The V end lost 6 bases, the J end lost 10 bases, and 16 bases lay between the germline ends. Germline values: CDR1 KGHSH, CDR2 LQKENI. This CDR3 is built from 13 residues.

This clone showed up just once. CDR3 region: CATSQTNRENIQYF. In DNA, the CDR3 is TGTGCCACCAGCCAAACTAACAGGGAAAACATTCAGTACTTC. The chain has TRBV15 and TRBJ2-4; weak D call: TRBD1 (6 bases). The CDR3 covers 14 residues. V lost 5 bases to trimming and J lost 5 bases, with 13 bases between them. Germline V lookup: CDR1 LNHNV, CDR2 YYDKDF (reference sequence).

This chain uses TRBV6-1 with TRBJ2-7; 7 bases map to TRBD1. Germline V gene sequence: CDR1 MNHNS, CDR2 SASEGT. The CDR3 length is 15 residues. With 7 bases clipped from V and 3 bases from J, the junction kept 12 bases outside the gene matches. This CDR3 reads CASTPLGTADYEQYF. The CDR3 DNA sequence: TGTGCCAGCACCCCATTGGGGACAGCGGACTACGAGCAGTACTTC.

The gene calls are TRBV6-5 and TRBJ1-2; the D gene is possibly TRBD1 (6 bases). There are 12 residues in the CDR3. Trimming cost V 5 bases and J 7 bases, with 11 bases left between them. Germline V CDR1 and CDR2: MNHEY, SVGAGI. The CDR3 region is CASSRQEGGYTF. The CDR3 DNA follows: TGTGCCAGCAGTCGACAGGAAGGTGGCTACACCTTC.